Listed here are 26 T cell receptor beta chains from one sample, sequenced in a study of shared clonotypes between healthy human individuals. Some clones are missing from TCRdb's copy, which holds only in-frame ones; the method was immunoSEQ multiplex PCR. Of around 440,000 clones listed, approximately 77% are singletons. Specimen: PBMCs. The source is a woman in her 40s in good health. Some clones in this sample may be carry-over from other donors' samples.

V gene TRBV28 combines with J gene TRBJ1-5; D unresolved. This CDR3 contains 14 residues. V was clipped by 6 bases and J by 15 bases, with 24 bases between them. Looked up from germline, CDR1 is MDHEN and CDR2 is SYDVKM. The CDR3 spells CASRGGEATNWGHF. The CDR3 DNA reads as TGTGCCAGCAGAGGCGGTGAAGCGACGAATTGGGGGCATTTT.

The chain carries TRBV30 and TRBJ1-5; maybe TRBD1 (6 bases). With 5 bases removed from V and 4 bases from J, the gap between germline ends came to 18 bases. The CDR3 runs 15 residues. Germline loops: CDR1 GTSNPN, CDR2 SVGIG (reference sequence). The CDR3 bases are TGTGCCTGGTCGCGGGGGCCCCCTCGGAATCAGCCCCAGCATTTT. Protein product: CAWSRGPPRNQPQHF.

This clone has just a few counts. The V gene is TRBV25-1, the J gene TRBJ1-4, with D perhaps matching TRBD1 (6 bases). Germline-derived CDR1 and CDR2 are MGHDK and SYGVNS. Trimming left V 4 bases short and J 14 bases short, with 14 bases between. The CDR3 has 12 amino acids. The CDR3 DNA sequence: TGTGCCAGCAGTGGTCGGTCAGGACAGCTGTTTTTT. Its translation is CASSGRSGQLFF.

This clone was seen a handful of times. The rearrangement joins TRBV28 to TRBJ1-5; tentative D call: TRBD1 (6 bases). This CDR3 region has 14 residues. Germline V gene sequence: CDR1 MDHEN, CDR2 SYDVKM. V lost 11 bases, J lost 5 bases, and 19 bases lay in between. The CDR3 loop reads CAASQGRPHQPQHF. CDR3 in DNA: TGTGCCGCATCTCAGGGGAGGCCGCATCAGCCCCAGCATTTT. The whole variable domain, filled in from reference TRBV28 and TRBJ1-5, reads DVKVTQSSRYLVKRTGEKVFLECVQDMDHENMFWYRQDPGLGLRLIYFSYDVKMKEKGDIPEGYSVSREKKERFSLILESASTNQTSMYLCAASQGRPHQPQHFGDGTRLSIL.

V and J are TRBV5-1 and TRBJ2-5; maybe TRBD2 (6 bases). V was pared by 1 base and J by 0 bases, with 7 bases between. The CDR3 is made up of 14 amino acids. The germline CDR1 and CDR2 sequences are SGHRS and YFSETQ. CDR3 nucleotide sequence: TGCGCCAGCAGCTTGAGCGGGTACCAAGAGACCCAGTACTTC. Encoded protein: CASSLSGYQETQYF.

The sample holds a few counts of this clone. The genes are TRBV6-4 and TRBJ2-3, with 7 bases that match TRBD2. The CDR3 spans 15 residues. The V segment lost 0 bases and the J segment 9 bases; nucleotides outside the gene matches: 9. Germline values: CDR1 MRHNA, CDR2 SNTAGT. CDR3: CASSDSGEGGGTQYF. In DNA, the CDR3 is TGTGCCAGCAGTGACTCGGGGGAGGGCGGAGGCACGCAGTATTTT.

The chain carries TRBV6-1 and TRBJ2-7, with D possibly matching TRBD2 (5 bases). The CDR3 extends over 14 amino acids. V was cut by 7 bases and J by 4 bases, with 17 bases left in between. Germline V gene sequence: CDR1 MNHNS, CDR2 SASEGT. This chain's CDR3 is CASIGTGNLYEQYF. The CDR3 DNA is TGTGCCAGCATCGGTACGGGAAACTTGTACGAGCAGTACTTC.

This chain joins TRBV7-2 and TRBJ1-5, with D tentatively TRBD1 (5 bases). CDR3 length: 14 amino acids. The V gene lost 5 bases and the J gene lost 4 bases, with 12 bases spanning the gap. Germline lookup yields CDR1 SGHTA and CDR2 FQGNSA. The CDR3 reads CASSPGGRNQPQHF. CDR3 in DNA: TGTGCCAGCAGCCCGGGGGGAAGGAATCAGCCCCAGCATTTT. Full variable domain (outside the CDR3, taken from reference TRBV7-2 and TRBJ1-5): GAGVSQSPSNKVTEKGKDVELRCDPISGHTALYWYRQSLGQGLEFLIYFQGNSAPDKSGLPSDRFSAERTGGSVSTLTIQRTQQEDSAVYLCASSPGGRNQPQHFGDGTRLSIL.

Remarks on this clone: A far larger clone is a single base away, which makes a read error likely. The CDR3 nucleotides read TGTGCCTGGGGTATTACTAGCTCCAATGAGCAGTTCTTC. As protein: CAWGITSSNEQFF. The V and J genes are TRBV30 and TRBJ2-1; D might be TRBD2 (6 bases). This CDR3 is built from 13 residues. V lost 5 bases, J lost 6 bases, and 14 bases lay in between. CDR1 and CDR2 (germline): GTSNPN, SVGIG (reference sequence).

The chain is built from TRBV4-3 and TRBJ2-3, with TRBD2 identical over 13 bases. Germline V gives CDR1 LGHNA, CDR2 YSLEER. Trimming removed 2 bases from V and 4 bases from J; junction bases left unmatched: 0. This CDR3 region has 15 residues. In DNA, the CDR3 is TGCGCCAGCAGCCAAACTAGCGGGAGGGCAGATACGCAGTATTTT. Protein: CASSQTSGRADTQYF.

The CDR3 DNA reads as TGCGCCAGCAGCTTGATAGGGGACACGACCATTCCCTACGAGCAGTACTTC. It codes for CASSLIGDTTIPYEQYF. This rearrangement joins TRBV5-1 to TRBJ2-7, with a tentative D call TRBD1 (6 bases). This CDR3 has 17 residues. The V and J ends lost 1 base and 2 bases respectively, with 19 bases between them. Germline lookup yields CDR1 SGHRS and CDR2 YFSETQ.

This clone was found a few times. The chain recombines TRBV28 with TRBJ1-1; perhaps TRBD1 as D (5 bases). Looked up from germline, CDR1 is MDHEN and CDR2 is SYDVKM. The V and J ends lost 6 bases and 1 base respectively, with 18 bases between them. This CDR3 comprises 16 residues. CDR3 loop: CASSEVVGRKNTEAFF. CDR3 DNA: TGTGCCAGCAGCGAAGTGGTGGGACGGAAGAACACTGAAGCTTTCTTT.

This clone was seen at least ten times. This rearrangement joins TRBV7-9 to TRBJ1-3; no reliable D call. The CDR3 has 15 amino acids. CDR1 is SEHNR and CDR2 is FQNEAQ in the germline V gene (reference sequence). V lost 3 bases and J 2 bases, leaving 11 bases between the germline ends. The CDR3 DNA sequence: TGTGCCAGCAGCTTTCTCGGTAGTGCTGGAAACACCATATATTTT. Its protein is CASSFLGSAGNTIYF.

This chain links TRBV9 with TRBJ1-1; 7 bases are shared with TRBD1. With V trimmed by 0 bases and J by 5 bases, 7 bases remained unmatched. Germline V gene lookup returns CDR1 SGDLS and CDR2 YYNGEE. CDR3 length equals 15 residues. As DNA, the CDR3 is TGTGCCAGCAGCGTAGCCCCAGGGGGTGAAACTGAAGCTTTCTTT. Encoded protein: CASSVAPGGETEAFF.

The chain couples TRBV10-3 to TRBJ1-5; D ambiguous. This CDR3 has 13 amino acids. CDR1 is ENHRY, CDR2 SYGVKD, per germline. V shed 0 bases and J shed 6 bases, with 6 bases lying between them. The CDR3 DNA follows: TGTGCCATCAGTGAGTCGCGGGCTCAGCCCCAGCATTTT. The encoded protein is CAISESRAQPQHF.

This chain uses TRBV30 with TRBJ1-1, with 8 bases identical to TRBD1. Per the germline V gene, CDR1 is GTSNPN and CDR2 is SVGIG (reference sequence). The length of the CDR3 is 11 residues. V was pared by 5 bases and J by 11 bases, with 7 bases of the junction left unmatched. The CDR3 DNA follows: TGTGCCTGGGGGGCAGGGGGCGGGGCTTTCTTT. Translating it yields CAWGAGGGAFF.

The V gene is TRBV6-6, the J gene TRBJ2-7; D is unresolved. Trimming removed 6 bases at V and 9 bases at J, with 15 bases between. This CDR3 region has 12 residues. CDR1 and CDR2 (germline): MNHNY, SVGAGI (reference sequence). The CDR3: CASSPPTSGQYF. As DNA, the CDR3 is TGTGCCAGCAGCCCCCCTACTTCGGGGCAGTACTTC.

Details on this clone: Within the sample, other DNA sequences also encode this same CDR3. V and J are TRBV11-2 and TRBJ2-1; TRBD2 matches 8 bases. Trimming cost V 5 bases and J 4 bases; bases outside gene matches: 4. This CDR3 is 14 amino acids long. CDR1 and CDR2 from the germline V gene are SGHAT and FQNNGV. The CDR3, as DNA: TGTGCCAGCAGCCTAACTAGCGGATACAATGAGCAGTTCTTC. Translation: CASSLTSGYNEQFF.

The genes are TRBV7-3 and TRBJ2-3; TRBD2 agrees at 7 bases. V lost 6 bases, J lost 0 bases, and 6 bases stayed unmatched. The germline gives CDR1 SGHTA, CDR2 FQGTGA. The CDR3 is 15 residues long. In DNA, the CDR3 is TGTGCCAGCAGTCAGAGCGGGATAAGCACAGATACGCAGTATTTT. Translation: CASSQSGISTDTQYF. Complete variable domain (other parts from reference TRBV7-3 and TRBJ2-3): GAGVSQTPSNKVTEKGKYVELRCDPISGHTALYWYRQSLGQGPEFLIYFQGTGAADDSGLPNDRFFAVRPEGSVSTLKIQRTERGDSAVYLCASSQSGISTDTQYFGPGTRLTVL.

This chain joins TRBV9 and TRBJ2-3, with unresolved D. V was cut by 1 base and J by 2 bases, with 11 bases left in between. The CDR3 is made up of 15 amino acids. Germline V gives CDR1 SGDLS, CDR2 YYNGEE. The CDR3 here is CASSVSPASTDTQYF. In nucleotides, the CDR3 is TGTGCCAGCAGCGTATCCCCAGCATCCACAGATACGCAGTATTTT. Based on the CDR3 plus reference TRBV9 and TRBJ2-3, the full variable domain is DSGVTQTPKHLITATGQRVTLRCSPRSGDLSVYWYQQSLDQGLQFLIQYYNGEERAKGNILERFSAQQFPDLHSELNLSSLELGDSALYFCASSVSPASTDTQYFGPGTRLTVL.

Here the CDR3 DNA reads TGTGCCAGCAGCCTGGACGGTGGATTGACCCAGTACTTC. Translation gives CASSLDGGLTQYF. The chain has TRBV5-5 and TRBJ2-5; D not certain. Germline assignment: CDR1 SGHKS and CDR2 YYEKEE (reference sequence). V was pared by 4 bases and J by 7 bases, with 14 bases between. The CDR3 contains 13 residues.

The rearrangement joins TRBV30 to TRBJ2-5; 8 bases align to TRBD2. The V gene's germline CDR1 is GTSNPN and CDR2 SVGIG (reference sequence). Unmatched junction bases numbered 9, after V lost 5 bases and J lost 1 base. The CDR3 loop spans 15 amino acids. CDR3: CAWVSGRLPQETQYF. The CDR3 nucleotides are TGTGCCTGGGTCAGCGGGAGATTACCCCAAGAGACCCAGTACTTC.

The V call is TRBV6-4, the J call TRBJ1-5, with unresolved D. The germline V and J ends were trimmed by 4 bases and 2 bases, with 15 bases remaining between them. Germline lookup yields CDR1 MRHNA and CDR2 SNTAGT. The CDR3 is 16 amino acids. The CDR3 loop is CASSVPGSLGNQPQHF. The CDR3 bases are TGTGCCAGCAGTGTCCCGGGCTCCTTGGGCAATCAGCCCCAGCATTTT.

Concerning this clone itself: With a much larger clone just one base away, this may be a read error. At the DNA level, this CDR3 is encoded by other sequences in the same sample as well. This chain connects TRBV6-4 to TRBJ2-7; 9 bases fit TRBD1. This CDR3 has 15 amino acids. Germline loops: CDR1 MRHNA, CDR2 SNTAGT. The CDR3 region is CASSATGGAGDEQYF. The CDR3 DNA reads as TGTGCCAGCAGTGCCACAGGGGGCGCGGGTGACGAGCAGTACTTT.

The chain employs TRBV6-1 and TRBJ1-4, with D possibly matching TRBD1 (5 bases). V was cut by 4 bases and J by 8 bases, with 14 bases left in between. The CDR3 consists of 14 residues. Germline-derived CDR1 and CDR2 are MNHNS and SASEGT. CDR3 in amino acids: CASSVGVESEKLFF. CDR3 nucleotide sequence: TGTGCCAGCAGTGTAGGGGTGGAGAGCGAAAAACTGTTTTTT.

The V and J genes are TRBV7-9 and TRBJ2-7; TRBD1 is a possible D gene (6 bases). V was clipped by 5 bases and J by 5 bases, with 13 bases between them. CDR1 is SEHNR and CDR2 is FQNEAQ in the germline V gene (reference sequence). This CDR3 is built from 13 residues. The CDR3 region has the DNA TGTGCCAGCAGCCAAGGACAGTTCCACGAGCAGTACTTC. This translates into CASSQGQFHEQYF.